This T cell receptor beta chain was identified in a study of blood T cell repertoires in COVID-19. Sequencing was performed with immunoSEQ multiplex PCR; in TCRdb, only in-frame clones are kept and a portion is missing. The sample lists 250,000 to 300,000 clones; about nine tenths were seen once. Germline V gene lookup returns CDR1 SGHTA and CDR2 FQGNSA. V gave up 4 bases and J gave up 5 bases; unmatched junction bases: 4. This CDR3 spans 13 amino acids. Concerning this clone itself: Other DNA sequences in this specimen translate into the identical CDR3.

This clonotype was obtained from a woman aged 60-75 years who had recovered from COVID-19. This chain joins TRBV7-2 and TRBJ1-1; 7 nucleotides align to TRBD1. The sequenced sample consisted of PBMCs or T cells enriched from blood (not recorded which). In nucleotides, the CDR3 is TGTGCCAGCAGCTCCCCAGGGGGGACTGAAGCTTTCTTT. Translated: CASSSPGGTEAFF.